The TCR beta chain under discussion was sequenced for a study of regulatory T cells in long-lasting Graves disease. In regard to this clonotype: Its antigen is not identified.

The time point: persistent/refractory GD, antithyroid drugs over 5 years with positive TRAb. TCR sequences were obtained from RNA taken from PBMCs. HTBI primers from iRepertoire and Arm-PCR of CDR3 regions yielded the TCR beta libraries. TCRdb passed the multiplex PCR reads through MiXCR, listing each CDR3 protein once. The table includes almost 350,000 distinct CDR3 sequences, roughly a fifth detected once. This CDR3 is 17 amino acids long. Germline V gene lookup returns CDR1 SEHNR and CDR2 FQNEAQ (reference sequence). J lost 0 bases, V lost 5 bases, and 7 bases had no gene match. Notes on the study in general: Persistent Graves' disease cases displayed lower TCR diversity than newly diagnosed ones.

The specimen was peripheral blood mononuclear cells (PBMCs), collected when the disease was refractory, from a patient treated with antithyroid drugs. The sequence was obtained from a female donor with Graves disease. The V gene is TRBV7-9, the J gene TRBJ2-2; 9 bases line up with TRBD2. In nucleotides, the CDR3 is TGTGCCAGCAGCCAACGACTAGCGGAAACGAACACCGGGGAGCTGTTTTTT. Residues: CASSQRLAETNTGELFF.